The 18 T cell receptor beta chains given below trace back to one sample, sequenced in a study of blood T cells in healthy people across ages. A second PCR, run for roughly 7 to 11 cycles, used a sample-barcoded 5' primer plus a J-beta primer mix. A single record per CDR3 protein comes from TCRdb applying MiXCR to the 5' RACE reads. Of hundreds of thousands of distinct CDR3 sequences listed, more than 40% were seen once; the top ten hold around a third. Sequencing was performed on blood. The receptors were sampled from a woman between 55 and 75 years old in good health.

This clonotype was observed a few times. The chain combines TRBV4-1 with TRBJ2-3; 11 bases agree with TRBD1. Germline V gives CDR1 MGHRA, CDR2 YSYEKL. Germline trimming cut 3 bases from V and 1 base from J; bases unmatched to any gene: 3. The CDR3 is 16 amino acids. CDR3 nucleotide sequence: TGCGCCAGCAGCCAGGGGACAGGGGGAGGCACAGATACGCAGTATTTT. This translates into CASSQGTGGGTDTQYF.

The CDR3, as DNA: TGTGCCAGCAGCCCTCCTCCGGTCAGGAAAGAGACCCAGTACTTC. This codes for CASSPPPVRKETQYF. The chain couples TRBV3-1 to TRBJ2-5; D gene ambiguous. Germline loops: CDR1 LGHDT, CDR2 YNNKEL (reference sequence). The V and J ends lost 4 bases and 3 bases respectively, with 15 bases between them. The CDR3 is made up of 15 amino acids.

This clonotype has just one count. The CDR3 loop is CASSPSGYSPLHF. CDR3 nucleotides: TGTGCCAGCAGTCCGTCCGGGTATTCACCCCTCCACTTT. J is TRBJ1-6 and V is TRBV28; D gene unclear. CDR3 length equals 13 residues. V gave up 5 bases and J gave up 8 bases, with 10 bases separating them. Germline V gene lookup returns CDR1 MDHEN and CDR2 SYDVKM.

The DNA for the CDR3 is TGCAGCGGAGGGACAGGGGATACTGAAGCTTTCTTT. Its translation is CSGGTGDTEAFF. The chain links TRBV29-1 to TRBJ1-1; 10 positions match TRBD1. CDR3 length: 12 amino acids. The germline V gene encodes CDR1 SQVTM and CDR2 ANQGSEA. With V trimmed by 7 bases and J by 5 bases, 4 bases remained unmatched.

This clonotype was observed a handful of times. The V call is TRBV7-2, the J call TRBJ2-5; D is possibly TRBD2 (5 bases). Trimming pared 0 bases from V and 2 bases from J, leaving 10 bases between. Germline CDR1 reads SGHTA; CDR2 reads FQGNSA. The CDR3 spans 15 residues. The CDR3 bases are TGTGCCAGCAGCTTAGCGGGAGCACCACAAGAGACCCAGTACTTC. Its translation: CASSLAGAPQETQYF.

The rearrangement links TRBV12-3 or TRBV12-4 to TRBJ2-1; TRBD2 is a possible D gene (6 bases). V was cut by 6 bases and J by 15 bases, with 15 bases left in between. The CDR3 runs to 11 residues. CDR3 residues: CASSRTGTRFF. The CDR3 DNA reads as TGTGCCAGCAGCCGCACCGGGACTCGGTTCTTC.

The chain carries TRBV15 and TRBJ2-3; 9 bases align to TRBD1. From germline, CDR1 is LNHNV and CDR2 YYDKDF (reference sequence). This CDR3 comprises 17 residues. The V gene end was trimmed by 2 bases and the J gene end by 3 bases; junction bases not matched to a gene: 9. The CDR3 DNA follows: TGTGCCACCAGCAGAAGTACAGGGGGCGGATTTACAGATACGCAGTATTTT. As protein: CATSRSTGGGFTDTQYF.

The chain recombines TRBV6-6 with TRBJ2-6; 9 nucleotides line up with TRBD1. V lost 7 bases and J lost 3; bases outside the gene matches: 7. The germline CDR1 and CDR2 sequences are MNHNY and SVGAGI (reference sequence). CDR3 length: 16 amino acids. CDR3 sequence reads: CASTINRGLGANVLTF. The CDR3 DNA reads TGTGCCAGCACCATCAACAGGGGGCTTGGGGCCAACGTCCTGACTTTC.

The CDR3 protein is CSVEGTLYNEQFF. The CDR3 DNA is TGCAGCGTTGAAGGGACGCTCTACAATGAGCAGTTCTTC. This chain links TRBV29-1 with TRBJ2-1; D is uncertain. Per germline, CDR1 SQVTM and CDR2 ANQGSEA. The CDR3 sequence is 13 residues long. The V and J ends lost 1 base and 3 bases respectively, with 7 bases between them.

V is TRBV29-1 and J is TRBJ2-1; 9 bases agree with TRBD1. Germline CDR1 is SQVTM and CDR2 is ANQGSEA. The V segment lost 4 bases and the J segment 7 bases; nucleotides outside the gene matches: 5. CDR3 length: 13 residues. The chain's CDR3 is CSVVQGASNEQFF. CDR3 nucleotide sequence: TGCAGCGTTGTACAGGGGGCTTCGAATGAGCAGTTCTTC.

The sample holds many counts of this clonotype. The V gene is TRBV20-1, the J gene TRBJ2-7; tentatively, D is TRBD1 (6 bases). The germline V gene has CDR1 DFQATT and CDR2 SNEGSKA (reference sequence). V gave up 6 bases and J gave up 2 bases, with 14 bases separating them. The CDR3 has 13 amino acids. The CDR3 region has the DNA TGCAGTGCCCCCGCAGGACAGACCTACGAGCAGTACTTC. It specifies CSAPAGQTYEQYF.

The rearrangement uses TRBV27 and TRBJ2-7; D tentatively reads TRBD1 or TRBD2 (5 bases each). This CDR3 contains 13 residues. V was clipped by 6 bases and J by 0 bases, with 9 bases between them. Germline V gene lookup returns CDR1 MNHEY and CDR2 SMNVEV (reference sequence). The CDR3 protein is CASRGTISYEQYF. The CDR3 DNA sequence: TGTGCCAGCAGAGGGACGATCTCCTACGAGCAGTACTTC.

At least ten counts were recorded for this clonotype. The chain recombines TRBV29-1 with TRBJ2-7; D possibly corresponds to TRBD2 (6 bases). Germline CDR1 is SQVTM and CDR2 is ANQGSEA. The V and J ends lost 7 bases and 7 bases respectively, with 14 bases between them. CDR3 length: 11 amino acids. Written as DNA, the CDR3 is TGCAGCGCTGCATTGGCGGGGGAGCAGTACTTC. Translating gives CSAALAGEQYF.

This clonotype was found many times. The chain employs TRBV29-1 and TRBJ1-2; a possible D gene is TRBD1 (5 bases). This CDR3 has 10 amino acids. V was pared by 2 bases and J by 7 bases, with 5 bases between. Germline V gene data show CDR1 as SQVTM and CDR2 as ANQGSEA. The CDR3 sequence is CSVERGGYTF. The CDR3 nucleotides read TGCAGCGTTGAAAGGGGTGGCTACACCTTC.

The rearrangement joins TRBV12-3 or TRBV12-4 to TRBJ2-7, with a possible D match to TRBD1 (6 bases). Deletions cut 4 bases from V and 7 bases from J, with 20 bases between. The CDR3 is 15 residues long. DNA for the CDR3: TGTGCCAGCAGTTCAAACAGACAGGCCTACAATGAGCAGTACTTC. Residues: CASSSNRQAYNEQYF.

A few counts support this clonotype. The CDR3 DNA reads TGTGCCAGCAGCGCCGGACTAGCCCGCGAGCAGTACTTC. Amino acid sequence: CASSAGLAREQYF. The chain is built from TRBV7-6 and TRBJ2-7; 8 bases are a match to TRBD2. The CDR3 totals 13 residues. V was clipped by 5 bases and J by 6 bases; unmatched bases: 6. Germline loops: CDR1 SGHVS, CDR2 FNYEAQ.

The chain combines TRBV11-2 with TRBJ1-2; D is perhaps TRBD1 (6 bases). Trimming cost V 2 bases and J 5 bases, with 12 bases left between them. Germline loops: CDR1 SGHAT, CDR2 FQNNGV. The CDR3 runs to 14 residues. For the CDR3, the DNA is TGTGCCAGCAGCTTACAGGGGAAGGGTTATGGCTACACCTTC. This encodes CASSLQGKGYGYTF. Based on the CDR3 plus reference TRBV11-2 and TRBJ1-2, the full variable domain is EAGVAQSPRYKIIEKRQSVAFWCNPISGHATLYWYQQILGQGPKLLIQFQNNGVVDDSQLPKDRFSAERLKGVDSTLKIQPAKLEDSAVYLCASSLQGKGYGYTFGSGTRLTVV.

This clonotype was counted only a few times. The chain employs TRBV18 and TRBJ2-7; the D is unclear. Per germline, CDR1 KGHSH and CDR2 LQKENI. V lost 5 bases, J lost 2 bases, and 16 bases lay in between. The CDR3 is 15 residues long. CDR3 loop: CASSSWTSKTYEQYF. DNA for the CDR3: TGTGCCAGCTCATCTTGGACCTCCAAGACCTACGAGCAGTACTTC.